This TCR beta chain appears in the sequencing data of a study of cytomegalovirus exposure and HLA in healthy donors. A multiplex PCR was run with 60 Vbeta primers and 13 Jbeta primers. Clones were read by immunoSEQ multiplex PCR, and TCRdb kept only the in-frame ones, dropping some. The profile shows more than 80,000 clones, roughly three quarters of them singletons. This CDR3 spans 15 amino acids. Germline CDR1 and CDR2: SEHNR and FQNEAQ (reference sequence). A note on this clone: The germline gene is not matched at one end of the junction; a read error may be the cause.

The J gene is TRBJ1-1, the V gene TRBV7-9; 7 positions agree with TRBD1. Material: PBMCs. The sequence was obtained from a woman aged 55 to 70 in good health and CMV-seropositive. The CDR3 spells CSSSRTDRTNTEAFF. DNA of the CDR3: TGTTCCAGCAGCCGAACGGACAGGACGAACACTGAAGCTTTCTTT. The whole variable domain, remainder taken from reference TRBV7-9 and TRBJ1-1, is DTGVSQNPRHKITKRGQNVTFRCDPISEHNRLYWYRQTLGQGPEFLTYFQNEAQLEKSRLLSDRFSAERPKGSFSTLEIQRTEQGDSAMYLCSSSRTDRTNTEAFFGQGTRLTVV.